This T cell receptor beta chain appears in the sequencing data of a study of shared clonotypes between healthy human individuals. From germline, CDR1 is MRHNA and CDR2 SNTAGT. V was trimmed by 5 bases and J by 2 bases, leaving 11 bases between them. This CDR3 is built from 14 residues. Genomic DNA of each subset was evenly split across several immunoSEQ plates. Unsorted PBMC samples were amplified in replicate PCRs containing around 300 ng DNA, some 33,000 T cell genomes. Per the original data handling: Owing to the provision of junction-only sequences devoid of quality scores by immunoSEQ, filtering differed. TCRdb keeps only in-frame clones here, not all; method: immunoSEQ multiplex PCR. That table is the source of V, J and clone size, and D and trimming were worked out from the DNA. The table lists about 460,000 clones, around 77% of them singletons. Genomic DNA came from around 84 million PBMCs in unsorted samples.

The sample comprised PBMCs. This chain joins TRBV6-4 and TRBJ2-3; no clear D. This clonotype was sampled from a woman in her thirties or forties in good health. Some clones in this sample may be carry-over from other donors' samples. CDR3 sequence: CASSRGAFTDTQYF. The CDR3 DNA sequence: TGTGCCAGCAGTCGCGGAGCTTTCACAGATACGCAGTATTTT.